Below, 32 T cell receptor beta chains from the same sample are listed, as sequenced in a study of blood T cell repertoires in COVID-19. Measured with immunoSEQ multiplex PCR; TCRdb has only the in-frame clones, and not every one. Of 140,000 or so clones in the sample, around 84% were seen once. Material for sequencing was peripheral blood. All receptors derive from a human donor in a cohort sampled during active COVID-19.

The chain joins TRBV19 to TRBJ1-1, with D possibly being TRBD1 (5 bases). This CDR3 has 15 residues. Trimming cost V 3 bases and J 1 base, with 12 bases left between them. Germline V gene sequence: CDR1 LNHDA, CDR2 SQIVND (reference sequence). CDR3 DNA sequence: TGTGCCAGTAGTATTCCCGGGACTGAGAACACTGAAGCTTTCTTT. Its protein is CASSIPGTENTEAFF.

The CDR3 reads CASQPAGSRDSYNSPLHF. The CDR3 region has the DNA TGTGCCTCCCAACCCGCAGGGTCGCGGGACTCCTATAATTCACCCCTCCACTTT. This chain links TRBV28 with TRBJ1-6; maybe TRBD1 (5 bases). Per the germline V gene, CDR1 is MDHEN and CDR2 is SYDVKM. Trimming took off 11 bases at V and 0 bases at J, with 23 bases between the two ends. The CDR3 runs to 18 residues.

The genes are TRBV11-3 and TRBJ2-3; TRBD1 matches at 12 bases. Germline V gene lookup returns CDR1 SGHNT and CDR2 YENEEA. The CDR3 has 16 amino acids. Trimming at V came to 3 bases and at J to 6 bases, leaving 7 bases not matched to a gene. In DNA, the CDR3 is TGTGCCAGCAGCTTTTCGGGACAGGGGGCTATTGATACGCAGTATTTT. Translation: CASSFSGQGAIDTQYF.

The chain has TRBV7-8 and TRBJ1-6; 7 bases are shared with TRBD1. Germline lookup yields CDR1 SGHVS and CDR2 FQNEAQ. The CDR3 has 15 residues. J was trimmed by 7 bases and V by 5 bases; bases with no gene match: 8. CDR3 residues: CASSSTGTENSPLHF. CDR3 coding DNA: TGTGCCAGCAGCAGTACCGGGACAGAGAATTCACCCCTCCACTTT.

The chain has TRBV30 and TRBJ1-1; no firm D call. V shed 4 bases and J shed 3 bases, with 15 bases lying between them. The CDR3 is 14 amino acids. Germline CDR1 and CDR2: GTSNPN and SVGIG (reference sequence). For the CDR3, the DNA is TGTGCCTGGACGTTGCGGCCCGCGGACACTGAAGCTTTCTTT. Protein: CAWTLRPADTEAFF.

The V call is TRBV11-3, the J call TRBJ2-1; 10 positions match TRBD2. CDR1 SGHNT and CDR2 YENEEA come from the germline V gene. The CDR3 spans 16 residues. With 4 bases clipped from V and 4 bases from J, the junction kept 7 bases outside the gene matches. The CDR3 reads CASSSLAGAPYNEQFF. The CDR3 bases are TGTGCCAGCAGCTCCCTAGCGGGAGCCCCGTACAATGAGCAGTTCTTC.

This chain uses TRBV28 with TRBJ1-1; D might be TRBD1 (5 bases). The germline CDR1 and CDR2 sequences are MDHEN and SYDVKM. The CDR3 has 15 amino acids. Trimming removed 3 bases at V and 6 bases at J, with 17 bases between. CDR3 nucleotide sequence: TGTGCCAGCAGTTTGGAGCGGGGGTTTCGATCTGAAGCTTTCTTT. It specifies CASSLERGFRSEAFF.

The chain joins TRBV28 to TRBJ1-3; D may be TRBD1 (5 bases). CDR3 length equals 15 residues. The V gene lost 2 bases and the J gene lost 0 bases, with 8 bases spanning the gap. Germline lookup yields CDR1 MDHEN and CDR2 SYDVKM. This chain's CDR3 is CASSLPTASGNTIYF. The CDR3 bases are TGTGCCAGCAGTTTACCGACAGCCTCTGGAAACACCATATATTTT.

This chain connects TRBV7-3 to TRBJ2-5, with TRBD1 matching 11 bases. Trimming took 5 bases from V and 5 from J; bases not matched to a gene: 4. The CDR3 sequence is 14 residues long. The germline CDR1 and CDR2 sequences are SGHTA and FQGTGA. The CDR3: CASSRTGGLETQYF. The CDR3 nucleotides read TGTGCCAGCAGCCGGACAGGGGGCTTGGAGACCCAGTACTTC.

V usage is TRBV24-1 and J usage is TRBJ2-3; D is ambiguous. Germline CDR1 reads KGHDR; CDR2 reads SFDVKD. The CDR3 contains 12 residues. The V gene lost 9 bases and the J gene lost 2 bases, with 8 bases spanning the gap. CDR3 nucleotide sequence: TGTGCCACCGAGGATACCACAGATACGCAGTATTTT. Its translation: CATEDTTDTQYF.

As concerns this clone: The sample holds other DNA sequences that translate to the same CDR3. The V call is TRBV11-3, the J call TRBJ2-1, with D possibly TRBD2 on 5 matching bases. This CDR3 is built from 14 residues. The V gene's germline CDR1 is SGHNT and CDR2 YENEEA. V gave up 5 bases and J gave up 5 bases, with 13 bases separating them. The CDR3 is CASSPREGDNEQFF. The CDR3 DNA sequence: TGTGCCAGCAGCCCCCGTGAGGGTGACAATGAGCAGTTCTTC.

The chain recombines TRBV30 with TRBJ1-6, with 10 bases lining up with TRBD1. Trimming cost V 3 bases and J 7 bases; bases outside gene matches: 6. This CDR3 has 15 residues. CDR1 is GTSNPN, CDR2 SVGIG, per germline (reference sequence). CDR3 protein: CAWSAGQGSNSPLHF. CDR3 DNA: TGTGCCTGGAGCGCGGGACAGGGGTCGAATTCACCCCTCCACTTT.

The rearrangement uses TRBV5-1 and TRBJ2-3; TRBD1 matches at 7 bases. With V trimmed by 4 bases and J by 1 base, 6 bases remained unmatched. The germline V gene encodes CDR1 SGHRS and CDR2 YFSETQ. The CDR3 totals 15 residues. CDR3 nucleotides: TGCGCCAGCAGCGGCTATCAGGGGGGCACAGATACGCAGTATTTT. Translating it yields CASSGYQGGTDTQYF.

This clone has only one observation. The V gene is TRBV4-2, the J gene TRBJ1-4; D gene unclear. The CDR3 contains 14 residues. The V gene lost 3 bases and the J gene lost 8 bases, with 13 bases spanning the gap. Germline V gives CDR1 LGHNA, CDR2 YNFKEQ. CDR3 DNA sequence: TGTGCCAGCAGCCAGGCGGCCGGTGAGGAAAAACTGTTTTTT. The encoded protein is CASSQAAGEEKLFF.

This CDR3 is CSVEDRRGNTEAFF. CDR3 nucleotides: TGCAGCGTTGAAGATAGGCGGGGGAACACTGAAGCTTTCTTT. The chain combines TRBV29-1 with TRBJ1-1; D is ambiguous. The germline V and J ends were trimmed by 0 bases and 1 base, with 9 bases remaining between them. The length of the CDR3 is 14 residues. Germline V CDR1 and CDR2: SQVTM, ANQGSEA.

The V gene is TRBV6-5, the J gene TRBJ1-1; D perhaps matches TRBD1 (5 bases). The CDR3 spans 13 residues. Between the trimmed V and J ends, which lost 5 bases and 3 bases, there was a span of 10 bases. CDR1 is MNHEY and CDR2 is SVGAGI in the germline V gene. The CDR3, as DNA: TGTGCCAGCAGTACGACAGTCCACACTGAAGCTTTCTTT. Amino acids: CASSTTVHTEAFF.

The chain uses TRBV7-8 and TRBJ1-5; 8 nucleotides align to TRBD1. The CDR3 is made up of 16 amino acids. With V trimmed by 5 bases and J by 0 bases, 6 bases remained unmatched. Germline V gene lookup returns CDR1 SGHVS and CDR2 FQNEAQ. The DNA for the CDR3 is TGTGCCAGCAGCCCAGGGGGCAGGCTTAGCAATCAGCCCCAGCATTTT. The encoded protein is CASSPGGRLSNQPQHF.

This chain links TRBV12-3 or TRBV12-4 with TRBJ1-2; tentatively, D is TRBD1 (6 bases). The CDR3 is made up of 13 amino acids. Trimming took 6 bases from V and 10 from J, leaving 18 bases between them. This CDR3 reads CASSPSGATHYTF. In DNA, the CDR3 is TGTGCCAGCAGCCCCTCAGGGGCCACGCACTACACCTTC.

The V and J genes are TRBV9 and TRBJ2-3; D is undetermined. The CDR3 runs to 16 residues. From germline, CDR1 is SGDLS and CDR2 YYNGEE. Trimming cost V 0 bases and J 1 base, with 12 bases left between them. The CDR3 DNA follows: TGTGCCAGCAGCGTAGACGTGGGCTCGGGCACAGATACGCAGTATTTT. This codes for CASSVDVGSGTDTQYF.

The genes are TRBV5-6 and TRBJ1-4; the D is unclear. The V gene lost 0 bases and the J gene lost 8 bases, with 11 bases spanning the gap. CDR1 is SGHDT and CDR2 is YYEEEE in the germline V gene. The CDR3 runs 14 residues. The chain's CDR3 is CASSLVQTGEKLFF. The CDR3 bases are TGTGCCAGCAGCTTGGTGCAGACCGGGGAAAAACTGTTTTTT. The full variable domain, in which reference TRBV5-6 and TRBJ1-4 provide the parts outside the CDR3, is DAGVTQSPTHLIKTRGQQVTLRCSPKSGHDTVSWYQQALGQGPQFIFQYYEEEERQRGNFPDRFSGHQFPNYSSELNVNALLLGDSALYLCASSLVQTGEKLFFGSGTQLSVL.

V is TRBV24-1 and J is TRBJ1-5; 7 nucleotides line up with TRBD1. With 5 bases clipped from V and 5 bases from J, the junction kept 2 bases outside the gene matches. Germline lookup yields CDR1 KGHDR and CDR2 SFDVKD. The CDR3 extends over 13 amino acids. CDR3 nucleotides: TGTGCCACCAGTGGAGGGGGCGATCAGCCCCAGCATTTT. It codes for CATSGGGDQPQHF.

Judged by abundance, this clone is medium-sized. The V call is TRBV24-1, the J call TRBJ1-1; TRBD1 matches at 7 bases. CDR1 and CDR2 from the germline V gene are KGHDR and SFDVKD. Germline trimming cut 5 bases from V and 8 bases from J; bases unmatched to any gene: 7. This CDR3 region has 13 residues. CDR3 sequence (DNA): TGTGCCACCAGTGCGGCAGGGGGTACCGAAGCTTTCTTT. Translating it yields CATSAAGGTEAFF.

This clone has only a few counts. The CDR3 bases are TGTGCCAGCTCACGCGGACTAGCGGGAGGGCCGACCAATGAGCAGTTCTTC. Protein: CASSRGLAGGPTNEQFF. This chain connects TRBV18 to TRBJ2-1, with 15 bases that match TRBD2. Germline lookup yields CDR1 KGHSH and CDR2 LQKENI. The CDR3 covers 17 residues. With V trimmed by 4 bases and J by 6 bases, 7 bases remained unmatched.

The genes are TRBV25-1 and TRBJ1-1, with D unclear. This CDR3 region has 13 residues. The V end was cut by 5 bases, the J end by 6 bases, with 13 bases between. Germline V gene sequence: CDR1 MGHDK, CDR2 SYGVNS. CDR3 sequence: CASSIGPPAEAFF. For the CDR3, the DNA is TGTGCCAGCAGTATTGGCCCCCCCGCTGAAGCTTTCTTT.

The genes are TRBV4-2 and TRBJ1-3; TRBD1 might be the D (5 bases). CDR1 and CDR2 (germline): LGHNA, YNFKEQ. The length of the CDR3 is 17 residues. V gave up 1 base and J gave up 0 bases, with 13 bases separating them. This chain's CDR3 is CASSQVGAGNSGNTIYF. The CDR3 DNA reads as TGTGCCAGCAGCCAAGTCGGCGCAGGGAACTCTGGAAACACCATATATTTT.

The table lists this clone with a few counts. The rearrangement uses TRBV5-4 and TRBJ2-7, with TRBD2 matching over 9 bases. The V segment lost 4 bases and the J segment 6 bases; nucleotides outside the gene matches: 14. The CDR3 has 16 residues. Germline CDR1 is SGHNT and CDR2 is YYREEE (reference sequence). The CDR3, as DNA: TGTGCCAGCAGCCCTGGGCTAGCGGGGAAGACAGCCGAGCAGTACTTC. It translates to CASSPGLAGKTAEQYF.

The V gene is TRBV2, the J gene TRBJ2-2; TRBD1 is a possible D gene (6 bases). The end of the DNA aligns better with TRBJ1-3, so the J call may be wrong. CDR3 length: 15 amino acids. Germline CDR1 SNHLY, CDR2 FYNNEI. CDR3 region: CASSKGTSSGNTIYF. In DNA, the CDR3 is TGTGCCAGCAGTAAAGGGACAAGCTCTGGAAACACCATATATTTT.

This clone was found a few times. As DNA, the CDR3 is TGCGCCAGCAGCCAGGTCGACAGGGGTGACACTGAAGCTTTCTTT. It yields the protein CASSQVDRGDTEAFF. The rearrangement uses TRBV4-1 and TRBJ1-1, with TRBD1 matching over 8 bases. In germline, CDR1 is MGHRA, CDR2 YSYEKL. CDR3 length equals 15 residues. Germline trimming cut 3 bases from V and 3 bases from J; bases unmatched to any gene: 6.

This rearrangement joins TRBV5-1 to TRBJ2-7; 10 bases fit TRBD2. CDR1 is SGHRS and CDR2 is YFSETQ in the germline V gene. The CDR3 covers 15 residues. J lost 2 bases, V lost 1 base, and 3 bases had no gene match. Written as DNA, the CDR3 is TGCGCCAGCAGCTTGACTAGCGGGACCGCCTACGAGCAGTACGTC. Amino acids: CASSLTSGTAYEQYV.

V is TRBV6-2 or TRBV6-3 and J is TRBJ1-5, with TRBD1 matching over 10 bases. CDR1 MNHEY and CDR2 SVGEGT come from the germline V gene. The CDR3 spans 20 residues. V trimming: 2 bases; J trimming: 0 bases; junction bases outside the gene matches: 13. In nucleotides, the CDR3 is TGTGCCAGCAGTTACCCCAGCGGGACAGGGGTAATTCCTAGCAATCAGCCCCAGCATTTT. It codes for CASSYPSGTGVIPSNQPQHF.

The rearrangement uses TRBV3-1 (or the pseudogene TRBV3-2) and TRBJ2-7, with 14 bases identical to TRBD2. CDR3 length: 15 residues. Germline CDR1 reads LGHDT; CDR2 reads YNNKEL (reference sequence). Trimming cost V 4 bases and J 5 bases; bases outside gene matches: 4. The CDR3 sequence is CASSRGTSGSNEQYV. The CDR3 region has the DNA TGTGCCAGCAGCCGCGGGACTAGCGGGAGTAACGAGCAGTACGTC.

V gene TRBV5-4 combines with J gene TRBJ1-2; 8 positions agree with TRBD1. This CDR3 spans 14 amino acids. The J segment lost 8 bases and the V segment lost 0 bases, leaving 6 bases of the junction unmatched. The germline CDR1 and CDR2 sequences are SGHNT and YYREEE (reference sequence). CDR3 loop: CASSLGQGRGGYTF. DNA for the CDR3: TGTGCCAGCAGCTTGGGACAGGGGAGGGGCGGCTACACCTTC. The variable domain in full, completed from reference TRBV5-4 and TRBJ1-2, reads ETGVTQSPTHLIKTRGQQVTLRCSSQSGHNTVSWYQQALGQGPQFIFQYYREEENGRGNFPPRFSGLQFPNYSSELNVNALELDDSALYLCASSLGQGRGGYTFGSGTRLTVV.